This T cell receptor beta chain was retrieved from a study of blood T cell repertoires in COVID-19. As for the study in general: COVID-19 samples collected from the United States, Italy and Spain covered acute and convalescent phases.

Germline V CDR1 and CDR2: SQVTM, ANQGSEA. V dropped 3 bases and J dropped 4 bases, with 9 bases sitting between them. CDR3 length equals 12 residues. Authors' data handling: The authors estimated nucleated cell counts from reference gene primer amplification. Using immunoSEQ multiplex PCR, the repertoire was profiled, and TCRdb retains in-frame clones only, with some absent. V, J and clone size are taken as reported in that table, and D and trimming were inferred from the DNA itself. This table holds 200,000 to 250,000 clones, around 90% found once. All enrollees were roughly 18 to 95 years old and from fewer than 25 US areas.

The chain uses TRBV29-1 and TRBJ1-2; tentatively, D is TRBD1 (6 bases). The material sequenced was PBMCs or T cells enriched from blood (not recorded which). The sequence was obtained from a man aged 45-60 years who had been exposed to COVID-19. The CDR3 is CSVETGSYGYTF. The CDR3 region has the DNA TGCAGCGTTGAGACAGGATCCTATGGCTACACCTTC.